Following are 18 T cell receptor beta chains from one sample sequenced in a study of blood T cell repertoires in COVID-19. Some clones are missing from TCRdb's copy, which holds only in-frame ones; the method was immunoSEQ multiplex PCR. Here the sample spans roughly 120,000 clones, roughly 85% being singletons. The sample consisted of peripheral blood. These receptor sequences come from a woman at least 80 years old with COVID-19, enrolled during active disease.

The chain links TRBV19 to TRBJ1-5; 7 nucleotides match TRBD1. CDR3 length: 14 amino acids. J gave up 6 bases and V 4 bases, and 6 bases lay outside the gene matches. CDR1 LNHDA and CDR2 SQIVND come from the germline V gene (reference sequence). The CDR3, as DNA: TGTGCCAGTAGTACCACAGGGGCTGGTCAGCCCCAGCATTTT. This translates into CASSTTGAGQPQHF.

The gene calls are TRBV5-8 and TRBJ1-5, with TRBD1 matching over 8 bases. The CDR3 length is 15 residues. V was clipped by 0 bases and J by 6 bases; unmatched bases: 5. Germline CDR1 reads SGHTS; CDR2 reads YDEGEE. Here the CDR3 DNA reads TGTGCCAGCAGCTTGGGTGGACAGGGAAGTCAGCCCCAGCATTTT. Its protein is CASSLGGQGSQPQHF.

The chain employs TRBV7-8 and TRBJ2-5; 9 nucleotides align to TRBD1. The CDR3 totals 15 residues. V gave up 1 base and J gave up 2 bases; unmatched junction bases: 2. CDR1 and CDR2 from the germline V gene are SGHVS and FQNEAQ. The CDR3 region has the DNA TGTGCCAGCAGCTTAGGGGGGACAGGGCAAGAGACCCAGTACTTC. This translates into CASSLGGTGQETQYF.

As for this clone: One end of the junction varies from germline; a read error may be responsible. The V and J genes are TRBV28 and TRBJ1-3; 9 nucleotides align to TRBD1. Germline V gene data show CDR1 as MDHEN and CDR2 as SYDVKM. The CDR3 runs to 18 residues. The DNA for the CDR3 is TGTGCCAACAGTTGGACCGGGACAGGGACTTACTCTGGAAACACCATATATTTT. It codes for CANSWTGTGTYSGNTIYF.

V gene TRBV28 combines with J gene TRBJ1-4; 9 nucleotides agree with TRBD1. V lost 6 bases and J lost 6; bases outside the gene matches: 5. CDR1 and CDR2 (germline): MDHEN, SYDVKM. The CDR3 length is 14 residues. The CDR3 is CASRTDRGDEKLFF. CDR3 sequence (DNA): TGTGCCAGCAGAACTGACAGGGGGGATGAAAAACTGTTTTTT. The full variable domain, with the rest looked up from reference TRBV28 and TRBJ1-4, is DVKVTQSSRYLVKRTGEKVFLECVQDMDHENMFWYRQDPGLGLRLIYFSYDVKMKEKGDIPEGYSVSREKKERFSLILESASTNQTSMYLCASRTDRGDEKLFFGSGTQLSVL.

This clone was seen once. The rearrangement joins TRBV19 to TRBJ1-3; no definite D call. V was shortened by 3 bases and J by 0 bases, with 9 bases between the two germline ends. The V gene's germline CDR1 is LNHDA and CDR2 SQIVND (reference sequence). The CDR3 runs to 15 residues. The DNA of the CDR3 is TGTGCCAGTAGTATCGGTCTTCTCTCTGGAAACACCATATATTTT. Protein sequence: CASSIGLLSGNTIYF.

The rearrangement links TRBV7-2 to TRBJ2-7; TRBD2 might be the D (5 bases). The germline V and J ends were trimmed by 1 base and 5 bases, with 12 bases remaining between them. Germline assignment: CDR1 SGHTA and CDR2 FQGNSA. The CDR3 contains 14 residues. CDR3 nucleotide sequence: TGTGCCAGCAGCTTAGACGGGAAAACGGACGAGCAGTACTTC. It encodes CASSLDGKTDEQYF.

V usage is TRBV9 and J usage is TRBJ2-2, with D unclear. Trimming cost V 0 bases and J 2 bases, with 8 bases left between them. CDR1 and CDR2 (germline): SGDLS, YYNGEE. This CDR3 region has 15 residues. The CDR3 DNA sequence: TGTGCCAGCAGCGTAGAATTCTTCAACACCGGGGAGCTGTTTTTT. Encoded protein: CASSVEFFNTGELFF.

The chain couples TRBV28 to TRBJ2-1; 8 bases fit TRBD2. Germline V gene lookup returns CDR1 MDHEN and CDR2 SYDVKM. The CDR3 is 16 residues long. V was pared by 6 bases and J by 0 bases, with 7 bases of the junction left unmatched. For the CDR3, the DNA is TGTGCCAGCAGAGCTCACAGCGGGAGCTCCTACAATGAGCAGTTCTTC. Its translation is CASRAHSGSSYNEQFF.

This chain uses TRBV2 with TRBJ2-1; TRBD2 matches at 12 bases. V shed 6 bases, J shed 1 base, and the junction held 1 base outside the gene matches. The CDR3 is 15 residues long. CDR1 is SNHLY, CDR2 FYNNEI, per germline. CDR3 nucleotides: TGTGCCAGCAGGCTAGCGGGAGGGTCCTACAATGAGCAGTTCTTC. Translated: CASRLAGGSYNEQFF.

The chain combines TRBV6-5 with TRBJ2-5; D gene ambiguous. The tail of the sequence fits TRBJ2-7 better, so the J call may be wrong. The CDR3 runs 16 residues. Germline V CDR1 and CDR2: MNHEY, SVGAGI. For the CDR3, the DNA is TGTGCCAGCAGTTACTCCCTTTCCAGCGCCCGCCACGAGCAGTACTTC. Translated, it gives CASSYSLSSARHEQYF.

A single count supports this clone. This sequence joins TRBV19 and TRBJ1-1; 10 nucleotides line up with TRBD1. The V gene's germline CDR1 is LNHDA and CDR2 SQIVND (reference sequence). V dropped 5 bases and J dropped 5; count of bases not matched to a gene: 5. This CDR3 is 14 amino acids long. Here the CDR3 DNA reads TGTGCCAGTAGTTTCGGACAGGGGGGAACTGAAGCTTTCTTT. This sequence encodes CASSFGQGGTEAFF. The entire variable domain, with the rest obtained from reference TRBV19 and TRBJ1-1, is as follows: DGGITQSPKYLFRKEGQNVTLSCEQNLNHDAMYWYRQDPGQGLRLIYYSQIVNDFQKGDIAEGYSVSREKKESFPLTVTSAQKNPTAFYLCASSFGQGGTEAFFGQGTRLTVV.

In this sample, this clone turned up once. CDR3 DNA: TGTGCCAGTAGTACAAGCGGGAGTATAACCTACAATGAGCAGTTCTTC. The encoded protein is CASSTSGSITYNEQFF. This rearrangement joins TRBV19 to TRBJ2-1; TRBD2 agrees at 8 bases. The CDR3 is 16 residues long. Germline V CDR1 and CDR2: LNHDA, SQIVND (reference sequence). V was clipped by 4 bases and J by 2 bases; unmatched bases: 7.

V is TRBV9 and J is TRBJ2-2; TRBD2 matches at 9 bases. The V segment lost 0 bases and the J segment 7 bases; nucleotides outside the gene matches: 7. Germline CDR1 is SGDLS and CDR2 is YYNGEE. The CDR3 extends over 16 amino acids. Here the CDR3 reads CASSVAAGGPGGELFF. The CDR3 coding sequence is TGTGCCAGCAGCGTAGCGGCGGGAGGGCCGGGCGGGGAGCTGTTTTTT.

V usage is TRBV14 and J usage is TRBJ1-5; D may be TRBD1 (6 bases). V was clipped by 2 bases and J by 9 bases, with 20 bases between them. The CDR3 loop spans 16 amino acids. Germline CDR1 is SGHDN and CDR2 is FVKESK. CDR3 protein: CASSQNQGRRGGPQHF. The CDR3 nucleotides are TGTGCCAGCAGCCAAAACCAGGGCCGTCGAGGGGGGCCCCAGCATTTT.

The chain is built from TRBV5-8 and TRBJ2-2; 8 nucleotides line up with TRBD1. V lost 4 bases to trimming and J lost 5 bases; unmatched junction nucleotides: 10. Germline V gene data show CDR1 as SGHTS and CDR2 as YDEGEE. There are 16 residues in the CDR3. In nucleotides, the CDR3 is TGTGCCAGCAGCCTGTCGCAGGGGGCGCGTACCGGGGAGCTGTTTTTT. This sequence encodes CASSLSQGARTGELFF.

The chain links TRBV4-2 to TRBJ2-5; TRBD1 matches 9 bases. From germline, CDR1 is LGHNA and CDR2 YNFKEQ. The junction had 8 bases not matched to a gene; V was cut back by 4 bases and J by 5 bases. The CDR3 is 15 amino acids. CDR3 bases: TGTGCCAGCAGCCCGATGACAGGGGGGTGGGAGACCCAGTACTTC. Protein: CASSPMTGGWETQYF.

The genes are TRBV19 and TRBJ1-1, with a possible D match to TRBD1 (5 bases). Trimming pared 5 bases from V and 0 bases from J, leaving 7 bases between. Germline V lookup: CDR1 LNHDA, CDR2 SQIVND (reference sequence). The CDR3 totals 13 residues. This CDR3 reads CASSVQVNTEAFF. The CDR3 nucleotides are TGTGCCAGTAGTGTACAGGTGAACACTGAAGCTTTCTTT.